Sequencing of this T cell receptor (beta chain) was carried out in a study of cytomegalovirus exposure and HLA in healthy donors (TCRdb year 2017). General notes on the study: According to an earlier analysis of 587 of the donors, about 179 million T cells yielded roughly 110 million unique TCR beta sequences and about 280 Gb of sequence data. Of the approximately 400 genotyped donors, less than 85% were placed in the genetic ancestry cluster associated with self-reported Caucasian donors. In an earlier analysis of a few hundred of the donors, high-throughput TCR beta sequencing was used to judge whether each TCR beta V gene segment behaved as functional or pseudogenic. Using immunosequencing, the study profiled T cell repertoires from around 670 subjects and related those repertoires to cytomegalovirus serostatus. About five DR-DQ haplotypes were handled as single units for association and clustering, since linkage in the cohort was strong. Alongside the repertoire data, information on donor age, sex, ethnicity and CMV serostatus was compiled. The number of typed donors differed by locus: about 629-630 for A, B, C, DRB1 and DQB1; some 540 for DQA1; about 600 for DPA1; and about 450 for DPB1. The aim of the study was to test whether cataloging public T cell receptors could identify signatures of past pathogen exposure. Rather than drawing on any new phenotypic data, the later analysis identified candidate immune exposures from TCR beta sequences and the way those sequences occurred across donors. To study patterns of TCR occurrence, a later analysis re-analyzed previously published TCR beta repertoires from 650 to 750 donors and added high-resolution HLA genotyping. An early release that covered about 600 HLA-typed donors contained about 300 gigabases of sequencing data and around 85 million unique TCR sequences. A later genetic analysis took genome-wide SNP genotypes for about three fifths of the roughly 670 donors and used that subset as a discovery cohort. A separate validation cohort of roughly 120 different subjects was used in addition to the approximately 610-subject first cohort. On average, around 200,000 unique TCR beta nucleotide sequences were sequenced per donor among about 400 genotyped donors of the cohort, with around 19% of those sequences being non-productive. HLA typing included class I and class II loci at four-digit resolution. All discovery cohort repertoires had been generated using a single sequencing platform. To predict cytomegalovirus infection status, the study combined high-throughput TCR immunosequencing, statistical association of individual TCRs with disease status, and machine learning. What the study reported, not specific to this receptor: Correlated functional status among segregating V segments might reflect linkage disequilibrium, but an unknown experimental factor could not be ruled out. Three of the identified cytomegalovirus-associated TCR beta chains were confirmed in vitro to be specific for cytomegalovirus antigens. A later genetic analysis associated a missense DCLRE1C variant with V-gene and J-gene trimming of TCR beta chains, and an independent cohort replicated the association. In a later analysis, HLA-associated TCR beta chains were found to be more clonally expanded and to have lower generation probabilities than equally common non-associated chains. This cohort had only TCR beta chains sequenced, and the lack of alpha or paired-chain data limited which features could be detected. CMV serostatus was the only immune exposure information available for the cohort. An earlier analysis of approximately 590 of the donors showed that most TCR beta V segments appeared in productive rearrangements either about 90% or about 30% of the time, which broadly matched IMGT annotations. Sequencing depth was assumed to be roughly uniform across donors in the presence/absence analyses, though that assumption may not hold. In a later analysis, the rate of TCR association differed among HLA loci, with DRB1 alleles having the most associated TCRs and HLA-C alleles having the fewest. According to a later analysis, most CMV-associated TCR beta chains appeared to be HLA-restricted, and the HLA associations seemed to be driven largely by CMV exposure. The authors suggested that the approach could potentially be extended to other disease states and immunological phenotypes. A total of about 180 TCR beta chains were listed by the study as associated with cytomegalovirus. When HLA alleles, especially DR and DQ, strongly co-occurred, attributing TCR associations to individual alleles was difficult. At a false discovery rate of 0.05, a later analysis linked about 16,000 TCR beta sequences to specific HLA alleles. Because HLA typing was unavailable for some donors at each locus, only the typed subset was used in association tests. Compared with the 666-donor mean, donors in an Asian-associated ancestry cluster had fewer N-insertions in productive TCRs, according to a later genetic analysis. Because counts were too low, 15 or so rarely observed V segments, including chromosome 9 orphons, were excluded from the earlier analysis of several hundred of the donors. A further reported finding was that TCR beta sequences accurately predicted the HLA-A and HLA-B alleles for most subjects in the first cohort. Some IMGT-functional V segments, including TRBV6-2 and TRBV6-3, could not be told apart with the 87-base-pair reads, so those segments were excluded. According to a later analysis, parvovirus B19, influenza, CMV and Epstein-Barr virus appeared linked to several top co-occurrence clusters. While some public TCRs were present in many individuals, most TCR sequences turned up only very rarely across donors. In both the original and validation cohorts, the classifier was reported to diagnose cytomegalovirus status with high specificity and sensitivity. A cluster of highly shared sequence variants was judged likely to be a technical artifact of the sequencing pipeline.

The cohort comprised around 700 healthy bone marrow donors. At the time of sampling, every cohort member was nominally healthy, though immune exposures that went unrecorded were likely present. The donor tested CMV seronegative and was one of the 352 seronegative cohort members. Every donor gave a peripheral blood sample, and the peripheral blood mononuclear cells from that sample were used for TCR beta sequencing. The Qiagen DNeasy Blood Extraction Kit was used to extract genomic DNA from the blood cell samples. Libraries came from the immunoSEQ multiplex PCR assay. For the multiplex PCR, a mixture combining 60 forward primers for TCR Vbeta segments and 13 reverse primers for TCR Jbeta segments was used. A multiplex PCR assay on genomic DNA amplified the CDR3 region of rearranged TCR beta genes. Amplified TCR beta libraries were sequenced as 87-base-pair reads on the Illumina HiSeq System. On the authors' methods: In a later analysis, roughly 80 million unique TCR beta chains were counted across the 650 to 700 repertoires, and roughly 11 million of these chains were shared by at least two donors. To remove PCR and sequencing errors, raw reads were error-corrected and collapsed into unique sequences using a nearest-neighbor algorithm that merged closely related sequences. Alignment of CDR3 sequences to IMGT reference sequences was used to assign V, D and J gene segments. Each retained sequence needed at least a six-nucleotide match to both a V gene segment and a J gene segment. Rearrangements were called productive when the CDR3 lacked stop codons and stayed in frame with V and J; all others were non-productive. CDR3 was defined by IMGT convention, running from the second conserved V-encoded cysteine to the conserved J-encoded phenylalanine. The earlier analysis of approximately 500 of the donors excluded sequences that lacked an unambiguous match to a single V gene segment. An earlier analysis of a few hundred of the donors classified V segments as functional when productive rearrangements were above 56.7% and as segregating when the standard deviation between donors was above 5%. To diagnose cytomegalovirus status from the catalog of TCR beta chain sequences, a statistical classification framework was built. In a later analysis, TCR nucleotide sequences were compared against IMGT/GENE-DB human TR gene sequences so that V and J genes could be assigned. The TCRdist pipeline was used in a later analysis to assign CDR3 sequences and most-parsimonious VDJ recombination scenarios. A later analysis defined each TCR beta chain by its CDR3 amino acid sequence plus V-gene family, and excluded reads lacking a unique V-gene family. To address suspected cross-contamination and a sequencing artifact, a later analysis removed some 620 highly shared, low-generation-probability nucleotide sequences. In a later analysis, a clonal expansion index was calculated for each public chain from normalized within-repertoire ranks of inferred template counts. A later analysis computed generation probabilities with a VDJ recombination model fitted to out-of-frame rearrangements, and checked the results against IGoR. A later analysis scored TCR-TCR, TCR-HLA and TCR-CMV co-occurrence with hypergeometric tests, applying a repertoire-size bias correction to TCR pairs. In a later analysis, false discovery rates were estimated by permuting HLA or CMV assignments 20 times. A later analysis grouped co-occurring TCRs with DBSCAN, adding TCRdist sequence similarity when clustering within HLA-allele-positive subsets. Co-occurrence clustering excluded repertoires with fewer than 30,000 or more than 120,000 public chains, plus five with anomalous nucleotide sharing. Drawn from immuneACCESS, this table holds only the in-frame rearrangements with V and J called that TCRdb kept. Clones are partly lost; checked studies trace under half to an unresolved V gene and leave the rest unexplained. From that table come the V and J calls and clone size; the DNA was used to work out D and trimming. The sample data list about 25,000 clones, and roughly 68% of these were observed just once. 3.5% to 4.5% of the sample is held by the ten biggest clonotypes.

CDR1 and CDR2 (MNHEY, SVGAGI) derive from the germline V gene. V loses 6 bases, J loses 2 bases, and the germline ends lie 14 bases apart. The CDR3 has 15 amino acids, counting the end cysteine and phenylalanine. CDR3 DNA is the only sequence kept; it has 45 bases, read in frame from the first base. For this clone: Its antigen target is currently unknown. No qualities accompany the bases; no much larger clone lies one base away.

The chain couples TRBV6-5 to TRBJ1-5; TRBD1 is possibly the D segment (5 matching bases). The sequence came from a woman in her forties or fifties in good health and CMV-seronegative. Sequencing was performed on PBMCs. The CDR3 loop reads CASSPLSGGNQPQHF. The DNA sequence is given as TGTGCCAGCAGCCCTCTCTCGGGGGGCAATCAGCCCCAGCATTTT.